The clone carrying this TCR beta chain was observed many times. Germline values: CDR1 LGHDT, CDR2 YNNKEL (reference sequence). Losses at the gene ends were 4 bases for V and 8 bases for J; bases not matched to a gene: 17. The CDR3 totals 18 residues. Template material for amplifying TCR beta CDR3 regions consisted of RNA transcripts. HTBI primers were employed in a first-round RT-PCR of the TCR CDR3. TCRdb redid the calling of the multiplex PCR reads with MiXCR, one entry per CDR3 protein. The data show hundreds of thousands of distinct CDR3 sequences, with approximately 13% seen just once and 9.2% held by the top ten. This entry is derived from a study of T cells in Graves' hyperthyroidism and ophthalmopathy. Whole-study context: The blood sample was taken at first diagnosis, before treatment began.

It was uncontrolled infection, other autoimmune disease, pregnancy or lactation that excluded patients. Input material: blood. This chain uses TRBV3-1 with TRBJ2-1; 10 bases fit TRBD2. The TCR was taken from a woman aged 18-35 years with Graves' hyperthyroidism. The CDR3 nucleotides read TGTGCCAGCAGCCTAATAGCGGGGGGACTACCCCCTGGGGATGAGCAGTTCTTC. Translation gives CASSLIAGGLPPGDEQFF.